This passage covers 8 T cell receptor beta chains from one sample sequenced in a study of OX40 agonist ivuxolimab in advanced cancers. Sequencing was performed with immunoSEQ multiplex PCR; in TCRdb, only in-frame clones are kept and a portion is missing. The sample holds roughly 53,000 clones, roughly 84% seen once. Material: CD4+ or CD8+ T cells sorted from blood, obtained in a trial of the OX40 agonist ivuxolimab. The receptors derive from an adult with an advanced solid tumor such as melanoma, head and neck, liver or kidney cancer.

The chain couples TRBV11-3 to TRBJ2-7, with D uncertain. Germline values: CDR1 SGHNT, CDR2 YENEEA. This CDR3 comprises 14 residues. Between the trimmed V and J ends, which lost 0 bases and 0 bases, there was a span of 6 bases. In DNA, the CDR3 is TGTGCCAGCAGCTTAGATGGGTACTCCTACGAGCAGTACTTC. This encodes CASSLDGYSYEQYF.

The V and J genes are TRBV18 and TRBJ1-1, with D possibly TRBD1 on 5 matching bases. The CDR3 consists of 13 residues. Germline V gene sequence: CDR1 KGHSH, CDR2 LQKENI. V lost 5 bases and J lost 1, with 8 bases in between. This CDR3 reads CASSSQGNTEAFF. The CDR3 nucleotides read TGTGCCAGCTCATCGCAGGGGAACACTGAAGCTTTCTTT.

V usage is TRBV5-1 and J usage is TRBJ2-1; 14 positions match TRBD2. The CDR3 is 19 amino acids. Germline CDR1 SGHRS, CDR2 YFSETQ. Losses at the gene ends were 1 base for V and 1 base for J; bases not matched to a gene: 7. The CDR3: CASSLWGLAGAGSYNEQFF. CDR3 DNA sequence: TGCGCCAGCAGCTTGTGGGGACTAGCGGGAGCTGGGTCCTACAATGAGCAGTTCTTC.

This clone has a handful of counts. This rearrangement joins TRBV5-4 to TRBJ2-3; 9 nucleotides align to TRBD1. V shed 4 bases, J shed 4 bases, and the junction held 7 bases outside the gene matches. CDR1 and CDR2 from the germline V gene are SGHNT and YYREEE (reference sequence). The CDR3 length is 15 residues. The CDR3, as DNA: TGTGCCAGCAGCACCGGGACAGGGTTAGCAGATACGCAGTATTTT. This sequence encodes CASSTGTGLADTQYF.

The CDR3 sequence: CASTVGGSLGNTIYF. Here the CDR3 DNA reads TGTGCCAGTACTGTGGGTGGCAGCCTTGGAAACACCATATATTTT. This rearrangement joins TRBV19 to TRBJ1-3; D uncertain. V gave up 7 bases and J gave up 3 bases, with 16 bases separating them. The CDR3 is 15 residues long. CDR1 is LNHDA and CDR2 is SQIVND in the germline V gene (reference sequence).

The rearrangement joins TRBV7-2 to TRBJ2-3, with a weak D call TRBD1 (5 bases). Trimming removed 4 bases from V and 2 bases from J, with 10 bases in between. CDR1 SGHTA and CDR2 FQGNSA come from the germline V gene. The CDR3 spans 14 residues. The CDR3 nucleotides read TGTGCCAGCAGCTCCGACAGCTACACAGATACGCAGTATTTT. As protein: CASSSDSYTDTQYF.

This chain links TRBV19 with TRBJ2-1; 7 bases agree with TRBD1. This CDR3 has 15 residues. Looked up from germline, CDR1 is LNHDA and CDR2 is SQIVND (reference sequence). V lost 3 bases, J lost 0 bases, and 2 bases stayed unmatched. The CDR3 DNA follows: TGTGCCAGTAGTATGGACAGGAGCTCCTACAATGAGCAGTTCTTC. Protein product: CASSMDRSSYNEQFF.

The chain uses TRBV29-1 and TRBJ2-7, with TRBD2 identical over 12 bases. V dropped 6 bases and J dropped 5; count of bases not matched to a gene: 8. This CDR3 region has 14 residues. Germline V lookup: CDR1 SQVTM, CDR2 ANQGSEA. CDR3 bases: TGCAGCGTAGGTAAAAGACTAGCGGGAGACGAGCAGTACTTC. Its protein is CSVGKRLAGDEQYF.